This TCR beta chain derives from a study of cytomegalovirus exposure and HLA in healthy donors. Findings of the study overall: Per a later analysis, 15,000 to 20,000 TCR beta sequences showed association with HLA alleles at 0.05 false discovery rate. A few CMV-associated chains were confirmed in vitro to be specific for CMV antigens. It was 150 to 200 TCR beta chains that were listed as cytomegalovirus-associated. Sequence variants that were highly shared formed a cluster that was likely a sequencing artifact.

Researchers ran the PCR with 60 Vbeta and 13 Jbeta primers. The data were produced by immunoSEQ multiplex PCR, yet TCRdb's version contains in-frame clones alone and is incomplete. The profile shows 100,000 to 150,000 clones, around 74% of them singletons. The V gene lost 3 bases and the J gene lost 6 bases, with 18 bases spanning the gap. The CDR3 is 16 amino acids. Looked up from germline, CDR1 is MNHNS and CDR2 is SASEGT. As concerns this clone: The antigen is not known.

Sample: PBMCs. The chain recombines TRBV6-1 with TRBJ2-1; D is unclear. This TCR was sampled from a woman aged 45-59 years in good health and CMV-seropositive. The CDR3: CASSDPRRLVGNEQFF. DNA for the CDR3: TGTGCCAGCAGTGATCCCAGGCGATTAGTTGGCAATGAGCAGTTCTTC.